The next 3 T cell receptor beta chains were all read from a single sample in a study of PD-1 blockade in mismatch repair-deficient tumors (dated by TCRdb to the late 2010s). Receptor amplification or capture employed the immunoSEQ multiplex PCR assay. Entries here come from immuneACCESS through TCRdb and include only in-frame sequences with V and J called. Some clones fail to appear in such tables; in the studies checked, an unresolved V gene covers under half of the shortfall, and the cause of the remainder is unknown. This sample is represented by 40,000 or so clones; over 70% of them were singletons. Clones ranked in the top ten supply 1.1% of the sample. Material: PBMCs, obtained roughly 40 weeks after starting pembrolizumab. The origin of the receptors is an adult with mismatch repair-deficient cancer.

This sequence joins TRBV28 and TRBJ2-5; D might be TRBD2 (5 bases). The germline V and J ends were trimmed by 5 bases and 3 bases, with 13 bases remaining between them. The CDR3 totals 14 residues. Germline CDR1 is MDHEN and CDR2 is SYDVKM. The CDR3 protein is CASSPRRTEETQYF. For the CDR3, the DNA is TGTGCCAGCAGTCCCCGACGGACTGAAGAGACCCAGTACTTC.

The chain combines TRBV11-2 with TRBJ1-5; possibly TRBD1 for D (6 bases). CDR3 length: 14 amino acids. V lost 3 bases to trimming and J lost 9 bases, with 15 bases between them. Germline assignment: CDR1 SGHAT and CDR2 FQNNGV. The CDR3 region has the DNA TGTGCCAGCAGCTTTGGGCGGGGGCATGGGCCCCAGCATTTT. Its translation is CASSFGRGHGPQHF.

This rearrangement joins TRBV4-1 to TRBJ1-1, with 7 bases aligning to TRBD1. V shed 4 bases, J shed 6 bases, and the junction held 11 bases outside the gene matches. Germline CDR1 reads MGHRA; CDR2 reads YSYEKL. The CDR3 sequence is 15 residues long. In DNA form, the CDR3 reads TGCGCCAGCAGCCTAATTTGGGGGCAGGGGGCTGAAGCTTTCTTT. It is translated as CASSLIWGQGAEAFF.